Following are 3 T cell receptor beta chains from one sample sequenced in a study of shared clonotypes between healthy human individuals. Method: immunoSEQ multiplex PCR; TCRdb's copy keeps in-frame clones and lacks some. The data show hundreds of thousands of clones, about 90% seen once. CD45RO-negative CD8 cells positively selected for CCR7 made up the naive population, which excluded terminally differentiated effector memory CD45RA+ cells. Sequencing used naive CD8+ T cells sorted from blood. These receptors all come from a man aged 25 to 40 in good health.

The V and J genes are TRBV9 and TRBJ2-1; 7 positions match TRBD1. The CDR3 covers 16 residues. V gave up 4 bases and J gave up 6 bases; unmatched junction bases: 13. Germline CDR1 is SGDLS and CDR2 is YYNGEE. CDR3 sequence: CASSSYNRGLINEQFF. The DNA of the CDR3 is TGTGCCAGCAGCTCCTACAACAGGGGATTAATCAATGAGCAGTTCTTC.

This chain connects TRBV5-6 to TRBJ2-3; TRBD1 agrees at 9 bases. V gave up 7 bases and J gave up 7 bases; unmatched junction bases: 7. The CDR3 loop spans 13 amino acids. Looked up from germline, CDR1 is SGHDT and CDR2 is YYEEEE. The chain's CDR3 is CASSGTGSYTQYF. The DNA for the CDR3 is TGTGCCAGCTCCGGGACAGGGTCTTATACGCAGTATTTT.

The genes are TRBV27 and TRBJ2-1; TRBD2 might be the D (7 bases). CDR1 is MNHEY, CDR2 SMNVEV, per germline (reference sequence). The germline V and J ends were trimmed by 6 bases and 4 bases, with 19 bases remaining between them. The CDR3 length is 16 residues. CDR3 in amino acids: CASSLGGGVLYNEQFF. The CDR3 nucleotides are TGTGCCAGCAGCCTAGGAGGGGGGGTCTTGTACAATGAGCAGTTCTTC.